Listed below are T cell receptor beta chains from one sample, sequenced in a study of T cell repertoires in cytomegalovirus infection. Each CDR3 protein is one row after TCRdb ran MiXCR on the reads. The table has about 490,000 distinct CDR3 sequences, approximately 10% seen once. Input material: PBMCs. Receptor source: a human donor in good health (CMV status not recorded). Some clones in this sample may be carry-over from other donors' samples. Each CDR3 is given with its conserved first and last residue. The order of the fields is CDR3 length, clone size, V gene, D gene, J gene, CDR3 DNA, CDR3 protein. The D gene is left open where the match is weak. Expanded clones are given a class, and other clones once, few, many or no size at all.

14	few	TRBV12-3/TRBV12-4	-	TRBJ1-4	TGTGCCAGCAGTTTTGGAACAGATCATGAAAAACTGTTTTTT	CASSFGTDHEKLFF
13	few	TRBV20-1	TRBD1	TRBJ1-2	TGCAGCGTCCCCGACAGGGCAAGTTCTGGCTACACCTTC	CSVPDRASSGYTF
13	many	TRBV15	-	TRBJ1-1	TGTGCCACCAGCAGAGACCAATGGGCTGAAGCTTTCTTT	CATSRDQWAEAFF
11	few	TRBV19	-	TRBJ2-1	TGTGCCAGTAGTAATACCAATGAGCAGTTCTTC	CASSNTNEQFF
15	-	TRBV29-1	-	TRBJ2-5	TGCAGCGTTAAGCCAAAGGGGTCCCACCAAGAGACCCAGTACTTC	CSVKPKGSHQETQYF
15	many	TRBV7-8	-	TRBJ2-7	TGTGCCAGCATACATGGGGGGTTTGGGAGGAACGAGCAGTACTTC	CASIHGGFGRNEQYF
16	many	TRBV6-1	-	TRBJ1-2	TGTGCCAGCAGTCTAACACAGGGAAGGGTAGACTATGGCTACACCTTC	CASSLTQGRVDYGYTF
16	-	TRBV5-5	-	TRBJ2-3	TGTGCCAGCAGCTTAAGGCCCCTAGCAGGCACAGATACGCAGTATTTT	CASSLRPLAGTDTQYF
15	many	TRBV10-1	-	TRBJ2-1	TGCGCCAGCAGTGAGGTTGTGGGGTTTGACAATGAGCAGTTCTTC	CASSEVVGFDNEQFF
15	-	TRBV18	TRBD1	TRBJ1-1	TGTGCCAGCTCACCACGGACAGGGGGCGATGCTGAAGCTTTCTTT	CASSPRTGGDAEAFF
15	once	TRBV2	TRBD1	TRBJ1-3	TGTGCCACTACGGGACAGGGGAGTAGTGGAAACACCATATATTTT	CATTGQGSSGNTIYF
17	many	TRBV19	TRBD1	TRBJ1-2	TGTGCCAGTATCGAGGTCGGGGACAGGACTCGAAACTATGGCTACACCTTC	CASIEVGDRTRNYGYTF
17	-	TRBV28	-	TRBJ2-6	TGTGCCAGCAGTTTTGCAGGGGGGATCTCTGGGGCCAACGTCCTGACTTTC	CASSFAGGISGANVLTF
15	-	TRBV20-1	TRBD2	TRBJ2-3	TGCAGTGCTAGAGTGGGAGCGGGGGGCTCAGATACGCAGTATTTT	CSARVGAGGSDTQYF
12	-	TRBV6-5	-	TRBJ1-2	TGTGCCAGCAGAAGCAGGGGTTATGGCTACACCTTC	CASRSRGYGYTF
15	-	TRBV9	-	TRBJ2-1	TGTGCCAGCAGCCCTCCGGTGGGGAACTACAATGAGCAGTTCTTC	CASSPPVGNYNEQFF
17	few	TRBV7-3	TRBD2	TRBJ2-7	TGTGCCAGCAGCTTAAGCGTAACTAGCGGGGCCCCCTACGAGCAGTACTTC	CASSLSVTSGAPYEQYF
14	-	TRBV12-3/TRBV12-4	-	TRBJ1-4	TGTGCCAGCAGTTTGCGGCCTGGCCAAGCGAAACTGTTTTTT	CASSLRPGQAKLFF
16	few	TRBV4-2	TRBD2	TRBJ2-1	TGTGCCAGCAGCAAAGGACTAGCGGGTCCCGACGGAGAGCAGTTCTTC	CASSKGLAGPDGEQFF
13	few	TRBV9	-	TRBJ2-7	TGTGCCAGCAGCGTGGGGCAGCACTACGAGCAGTACTTC	CASSVGQHYEQYF
13	-	TRBV29-1	-	TRBJ1-4	TGCAGCGTTGAAGGCAGCCCTAATGAAAAACTGTTTTTT	CSVEGSPNEKLFF
11	many	TRBV6-2/TRBV6-3	-	TRBJ1-1	TGTGCCAGCAGTTACCGGCAAGGTGCTTTCTTT	CASSYRQGAFF
14	many	TRBV7-9	-	TRBJ2-4	TGTGCCAGCAGCTTCGAGGGGTCCAAAAACATTCAGTACTTC	CASSFEGSKNIQYF
15	few	TRBV30	TRBD2	TRBJ2-7	TGTGCCTGGAATCTAGCGGGAGGACCATCCTACGAGCAGTACTTC	CAWNLAGGPSYEQYF
14	many	TRBV27	-	TRBJ1-1	TGTGCCACCTCGCATACGGCCGGGAACACTGAAGCTTTCTTT	CATSHTAGNTEAFF